The table lists the clone carrying this T cell receptor (beta chain) with a few counts. It was with 60 Vbeta and 13 Jbeta primers that the PCR ran. Assay used: immunoSEQ multiplex PCR; TCRdb lists only in-frame clones, some missing. The data show about 94,000 clones, with around 69% seen just once and 3% to 5% held by the top ten. This specimen belongs to a study of cytomegalovirus exposure and HLA in healthy donors. This CDR3 spans 14 amino acids. The junction had 4 bases not matched to a gene; V was cut back by 7 bases and J by 2 bases. CDR1 is MNHEY and CDR2 is SVGAGI in the germline V gene. This TCR was recovered from a man aged 30-40 years in good health and CMV-seronegative. The sequenced material came from PBMCs. The chain carries TRBV6-5 and TRBJ2-1; 8 bases map to TRBD2. CDR3 region: CASTLTSAYNEQFF. The CDR3 DNA reads as TGTGCCAGCACCCTGACTAGCGCCTACAATGAGCAGTTCTTC.